These 25 T cell receptor beta chains share one sample of origin, sequenced in a study of blood T cell repertoires in COVID-19. The table came from immunoSEQ multiplex PCR; TCRdb's copy has only in-frame clones and leaves some out. This sample has 150,000 to 200,000 clones, with around nine tenths found just once. The sample was peripheral blood. The receptors here all came from a man in his 70s with acute or convalescent COVID-19.

The gene calls are TRBV7-8 and TRBJ2-7; D might be TRBD2 (6 bases). Deletions cut 1 base from V and 3 bases from J, with 13 bases between. Germline assignment: CDR1 SGHVS and CDR2 FQNEAQ. The CDR3 is 15 amino acids. CDR3 DNA: TGTGCCAGCAGCTTAGGAAACACCGGGGGCTACGAGCAGTACTTC. Its protein is CASSLGNTGGYEQYF.

Regarding this clone: Additional DNA sequences in this sample encode the identical CDR3. The V gene is TRBV3-1 (or the pseudogene TRBV3-2), the J gene TRBJ2-1, with TRBD2 matching over 8 bases. V dropped 0 bases and J dropped 3; count of bases not matched to a gene: 1. Germline V gene data show CDR1 as LGHDT and CDR2 as YNNKEL (reference sequence). The CDR3 runs 15 residues. This CDR3 reads CASSQEGTSYNEQFF. The CDR3 nucleotides are TGTGCCAGCAGCCAAGAGGGGACTAGCTACAATGAGCAGTTCTTC.

The chain uses TRBV13 and TRBJ1-2, with TRBD1 matching 9 bases. J was trimmed by 9 bases and V by 3 bases; bases with no gene match: 14. Germline V gives CDR1 PRHDT, CDR2 FYEKMQ (reference sequence). This CDR3 has 16 residues. The CDR3 sequence: CASSFRWRDRESRYTF. The CDR3 nucleotides read TGTGCCAGCAGCTTTCGTTGGAGGGACAGGGAGAGTCGCTACACCTTC.

The chain employs TRBV10-1 and TRBJ2-7, with TRBD1 matching over 8 bases. Per germline, CDR1 WNHNN and CDR2 SYGVQD (reference sequence). The CDR3 consists of 13 residues. With V trimmed by 7 bases and J by 1 base, 3 bases remained unmatched. In DNA, the CDR3 is TGCGCCAGCAAGAGGACAGGGTCCTACGAGCAGTACTTC. This gives the protein CASKRTGSYEQYF.

This rearrangement joins TRBV5-1 to TRBJ1-1; 8 nucleotides align to TRBD1. V shed 5 bases and J 3 bases; nucleotides not matched to a gene: 9. Germline CDR1 and CDR2: SGHRS and YFSETQ. The CDR3 has 15 amino acids. CDR3 loop: CASRLLQGEYTEAFF. The CDR3, as DNA: TGCGCCAGCAGGTTACTACAGGGGGAGTACACTGAAGCTTTCTTT.

V usage is TRBV3-1 (or the pseudogene TRBV3-2) and J usage is TRBJ1-6; D might be TRBD1 (5 bases). This CDR3 region has 15 residues. Germline values: CDR1 LGHDT, CDR2 YNNKEL (reference sequence). With 0 bases removed from V and 7 bases from J, the gap between germline ends came to 10 bases. CDR3 nucleotide sequence: TGTGCCAGCAGCCAAGAAGGGGCGCACAATTCACCCCTCCACTTT. It specifies CASSQEGAHNSPLHF.

The V call is TRBV6-5, the J call TRBJ2-2, with 8 bases aligning to TRBD1. The V and J ends lost 7 bases and 6 bases, in that order; junction bases with no gene match: 7. The germline V gene has CDR1 MNHEY and CDR2 SVGAGI. The CDR3 is 14 residues long. Written as DNA, the CDR3 is TGTGCCAGCAAGGAGACAGGGGTCGCCGGGGAGCTGTTTTTT. This encodes CASKETGVAGELFF.

This chain links TRBV10-1 with TRBJ2-1, with 12 positions matching TRBD2. Looked up from germline, CDR1 is WNHNN and CDR2 is SYGVQD (reference sequence). The CDR3 covers 16 residues. V was pared by 3 bases and J by 7 bases, with 7 bases of the junction left unmatched. CDR3 amino acids: CASSERASGGGNEQFF. CDR3 nucleotide sequence: TGCGCCAGCAGTGAAAGGGCTAGCGGGGGGGGAAATGAGCAGTTCTTC.

This clone appeared a single time. The same CDR3 is also encoded by other DNA sequences in this sample. The V and J genes are TRBV6-5 and TRBJ2-3; D gene uncertain. This CDR3 region has 13 residues. Germline V lookup: CDR1 MNHEY, CDR2 SVGAGI. Trimming cost V 6 bases and J 1 base, with 8 bases left between them. The CDR3 coding sequence is TGTGCCAGCAGCCTCCCTGGCACAGATACGCAGTATTTT. As protein: CASSLPGTDTQYF.

The rearrangement links TRBV7-2 to TRBJ2-1, with D perhaps TRBD1 (8 bases). V was trimmed by 3 bases and J by 8 bases, leaving 17 bases between them. This CDR3 region has 15 residues. Germline V gene sequence: CDR1 SGHTA, CDR2 FQGNSA. The CDR3 bases are TGTGCCAGCAGCTTTCAGACAGGGGAGGGCGATGAGCAGTTCTTC. Its protein product is CASSFQTGEGDEQFF. Combining the CDR3 with reference TRBV7-2 and TRBJ2-1 gives the whole variable domain GAGVSQSPSNKVTEKGKDVELRCDPISGHTALYWYRQSLGQGLEFLIYFQGNSAPDKSGLPSDRFSAERTGGSVSTLTIQRTQQEDSAVYLCASSFQTGEGDEQFFGPGTRLTVL.

The chain uses TRBV7-3 and TRBJ1-2, with D unclear. The CDR3 contains 13 residues. Germline lookup yields CDR1 SGHTA and CDR2 FQGTGA. V was clipped by 5 bases and J by 0 bases, with 7 bases between them. CDR3 sequence (DNA): TGTGCCAGCAGCCTTTATTCTAACTATGGCTACACCTTC. Translated: CASSLYSNYGYTF.

V gene TRBV9 combines with J gene TRBJ1-2; no reliable D call. From germline, CDR1 is SGDLS and CDR2 YYNGEE. Between the trimmed V and J ends, which lost 0 bases and 8 bases, there was a span of 14 bases. This CDR3 region has 14 residues. This CDR3 is CASSVAQTFGGYTF. As DNA, the CDR3 is TGTGCCAGCAGCGTAGCTCAGACTTTCGGCGGCTACACCTTC.

A single count supports this clone. This chain uses TRBV29-1 with TRBJ2-3; perhaps TRBD1 as D (5 bases). V was clipped by 3 bases and J by 6 bases, with 19 bases between them. Germline lookup yields CDR1 SQVTM and CDR2 ANQGSEA. This CDR3 contains 15 residues. CDR3 protein: CSVDDSEREVDTQYF. CDR3 DNA sequence: TGCAGCGTTGACGACAGCGAACGAGAGGTGGATACGCAGTATTTT.

The chain employs TRBV7-8 and TRBJ2-2; 8 nucleotides line up with TRBD2. CDR3 size: 18 residues. CDR1 is SGHVS and CDR2 is FQNEAQ in the germline V gene. The trim removed 5 bases at V and 5 bases at J, leaving 16 bases unmatched. This CDR3 reads CASSILLGSGSWTGELFF. The CDR3 nucleotides are TGTGCCAGCAGCATCCTACTAGGGAGCGGGAGCTGGACCGGGGAGCTGTTTTTT.

V and J are TRBV27 and TRBJ2-1, with 7 bases identical to TRBD2. From germline, CDR1 is MNHEY and CDR2 SMNVEV (reference sequence). The V segment lost 4 bases and the J segment 8 bases; nucleotides outside the gene matches: 5. The CDR3 has 13 residues. The CDR3 DNA reads as TGTGCCAGCAGTTCCTATACTAGCGATGAGCAGTTCTTC. Translated, it gives CASSSYTSDEQFF.

The chain employs TRBV19 and TRBJ1-2, with 8 bases matching TRBD1. V lost 7 bases to trimming and J lost 2 bases; unmatched junction nucleotides: 3. CDR3 length equals 13 residues. Looked up from germline, CDR1 is LNHDA and CDR2 is SQIVND (reference sequence). The CDR3 DNA follows: TGTGCCAGTACCCGGACAGGGAACTATGGCTACACCTTC. It specifies CASTRTGNYGYTF. The full variable domain, its missing parts supplied by reference TRBV19 and TRBJ1-2, is DGGITQSPKYLFRKEGQNVTLSCEQNLNHDAMYWYRQDPGQGLRLIYYSQIVNDFQKGDIAEGYSVSREKKESFPLTVTSAQKNPTAFYLCASTRTGNYGYTFGSGTRLTVV.

The V gene is TRBV28, the J gene TRBJ2-3, with TRBD2 identical over 7 bases. Germline CDR1 reads MDHEN; CDR2 reads SYDVKM. This CDR3 has 17 residues. Trimming cost V 4 bases and J 5 bases; bases outside gene matches: 15. Written as DNA, the CDR3 is TGTGCCAGCAGTTACCCCAGGGCGGGAGAATCGGGAGATACGCAGTATTTT. It encodes CASSYPRAGESGDTQYF.

The V call is TRBV5-1, the J call TRBJ2-2, with D possibly matching TRBD1 (6 bases). CDR1 SGHRS and CDR2 YFSETQ come from the germline V gene. The CDR3 is made up of 15 amino acids. V was shortened by 5 bases and J by 0 bases, with 11 bases between the two germline ends. CDR3 nucleotide sequence: TGCGCCAGCAGTGCGGACAGACCGAACACCGGGGAGCTGTTTTTT. This translates into CASSADRPNTGELFF.

The rearrangement links TRBV3-1 (or the pseudogene TRBV3-2) to TRBJ1-5, with 8 bases fitting TRBD1. J was trimmed by 2 bases and V by 5 bases; bases with no gene match: 5. The germline CDR1 and CDR2 sequences are LGHDT and YNNKEL (reference sequence). This CDR3 has 15 residues. The DNA of the CDR3 is TGTGCCAGCAGCTTGACAGGGGTTGGCAATCAGCCCCAGCATTTT. It is translated as CASSLTGVGNQPQHF.

The chain combines TRBV28 with TRBJ2-1; 13 bases are shared with TRBD2. CDR1 and CDR2 from the germline V gene are MDHEN and SYDVKM. J gave up 3 bases and V 5 bases, and 1 base lay outside the gene matches. CDR3 size: 15 residues. The CDR3 coding sequence is TGTGCCAGCAGTACTAGCGGGAGGGTCTACAATGAGCAGTTCTTC. Protein sequence: CASSTSGRVYNEQFF.

The chain has TRBV29-1 and TRBJ2-7, with 8 bases aligning to TRBD1. Per the germline V gene, CDR1 is SQVTM and CDR2 is ANQGSEA. The V and J ends lost 6 bases and 3 bases, in that order; junction bases with no gene match: 13. This CDR3 comprises 15 residues. CDR3: CSVAVGDRGLYEQYF. The CDR3 DNA reads TGCAGCGTAGCAGTTGGAGACAGGGGACTCTACGAGCAGTACTTC.

The chain is built from TRBV19 and TRBJ1-1; no clear D gene. The V and J ends lost 2 bases and 4 bases respectively, with 8 bases between them. This CDR3 has 13 amino acids. Germline CDR1 LNHDA, CDR2 SQIVND (reference sequence). The chain's CDR3 is CASSITPGTEAFF. CDR3 nucleotides: TGTGCCAGTAGTATAACCCCCGGCACTGAAGCTTTCTTT.

In its sample, this clone was seen a few times. The chain is built from TRBV7-2 and TRBJ2-7, with TRBD2 identical over 10 bases. Germline loops: CDR1 SGHTA, CDR2 FQGNSA. After removal of 5 bases from V and 4 bases from J, the junction contained 8 bases not matched to a gene. CDR3 size: 15 residues. The CDR3 bases are TGTGCCAGCAGCCGTGAGCGGGGGGGTGGGTACGAGCAGTACTTC. Amino acid sequence: CASSRERGGGYEQYF.

The chain links TRBV5-1 to TRBJ1-6, with 9 bases that match TRBD1. Looked up from germline, CDR1 is SGHRS and CDR2 is YFSETQ. V shed 1 base, J shed 8 bases, and the junction held 4 bases outside the gene matches. The CDR3 is made up of 15 amino acids. CDR3: CASSLTGGRYSPLHF. The CDR3 bases are TGCGCCAGCAGCTTGACAGGGGGCAGGTATTCACCCCTCCACTTT.

This chain joins TRBV6-6 and TRBJ1-1; possibly TRBD1 for D (6 bases). Germline V gene sequence: CDR1 MNHNY, CDR2 SVGAGI (reference sequence). CDR3 length: 13 amino acids. V was cut by 2 bases and J by 8 bases, with 12 bases left in between. The DNA of the CDR3 is TGTGCCAGCAGTTACCAAGACAGGATGGAAGCTTTCTTT. Residues: CASSYQDRMEAFF.